The clone carrying this T cell receptor (beta chain) was recorded a few times. The antigen is not known. Flow cytometry had shown expanded CD8+CD57+ cells in the patients chosen for sequencing. Patients, without exception, had severe acquired aplastic anemia. Genomic DNA constituted the template upon which TCR beta VDJ and CDR3 profiling was performed. TCRdb re-called the reads through MiXCR, storing one row per CDR3 protein. The sample lists some 170,000 distinct CDR3 sequences; roughly 48% were seen once. This entry comes from a study of CD8+CD57+ T cells in acquired aplastic anemia. Whole-study context: DNA recovered from sorted CD4+ and CD8+ cells had a mean of 3.2 ug.

This CDR3 contains 15 residues. CDR1 is ENHRY and CDR2 is SYGVKD in the germline V gene. The V and J ends lost 4 bases and 8 bases respectively, with 15 bases between them. Study-wide results and limits: A set of roughly 27 CD8+ CDR3 sequences was shared between patients and controls, and these sequences appeared highly expressed in patients. Researchers reported that CD8+ Simpson's diversity was not significantly different in patients versus controls.

The sequenced sample was sorted CD4+, CD8+, or CD8+CD57+ T cells (not recorded which) from PBMCs. The TCR was taken from a human donor with aplastic anemia. V usage is TRBV10-3 and J usage is TRBJ1-6; D is perhaps TRBD1 (6 bases). As DNA, the CDR3 is TGTGCCATCAGTGGCAGGGGAAGCGGAGATTCACCCCTCCACTTT. This encodes CAISGRGSGDSPLHF.